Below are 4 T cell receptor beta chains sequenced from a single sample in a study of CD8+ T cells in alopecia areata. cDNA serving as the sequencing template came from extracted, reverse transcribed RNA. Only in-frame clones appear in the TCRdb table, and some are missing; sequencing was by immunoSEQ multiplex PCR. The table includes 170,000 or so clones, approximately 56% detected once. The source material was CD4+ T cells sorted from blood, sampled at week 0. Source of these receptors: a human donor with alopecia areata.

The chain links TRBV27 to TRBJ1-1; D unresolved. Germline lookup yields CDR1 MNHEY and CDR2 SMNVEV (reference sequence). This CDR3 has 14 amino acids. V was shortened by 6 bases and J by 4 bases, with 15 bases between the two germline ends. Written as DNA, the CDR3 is TGTGCCAGCAGCCCCCGGGGAGTTAGCACTGAAGCTTTCTTT. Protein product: CASSPRGVSTEAFF.

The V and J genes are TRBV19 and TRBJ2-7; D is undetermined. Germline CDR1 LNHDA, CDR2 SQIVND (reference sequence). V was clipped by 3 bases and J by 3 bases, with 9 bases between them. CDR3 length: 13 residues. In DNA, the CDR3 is TGTGCCAGTAGTATTCGGAGAGGCTACGAGCAGTACTTC. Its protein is CASSIRRGYEQYF.

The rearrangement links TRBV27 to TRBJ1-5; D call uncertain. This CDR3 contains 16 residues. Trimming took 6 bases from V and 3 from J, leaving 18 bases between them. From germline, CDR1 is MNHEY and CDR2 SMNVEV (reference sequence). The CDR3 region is CASRPRGEDYNQPQHF. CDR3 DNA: TGTGCCAGCAGACCCCGTGGAGAGGACTACAATCAGCCCCAGCATTTT.

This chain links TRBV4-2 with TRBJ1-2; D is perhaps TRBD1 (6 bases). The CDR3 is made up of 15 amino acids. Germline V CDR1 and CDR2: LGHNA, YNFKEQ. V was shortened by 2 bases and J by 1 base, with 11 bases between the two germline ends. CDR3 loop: CASSQIQGSNYGYTF. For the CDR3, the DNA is TGTGCCAGCAGCCAAATTCAGGGGAGTAACTATGGCTACACCTTC.